This T cell receptor (beta chain) came from a study of T cell responses to AZD1222 COVID-19 vaccine. Germline CDR1 reads ENHRY; CDR2 reads SYGVKD. The CDR3 is 15 amino acids. With 6 bases removed from V and 2 bases from J, the gap between germline ends came to 17 bases. Libraries were prepared by immunoSEQ multiplex PCR; TCRdb keeps only in-frame clonotypes and omits some of them. Of 90,000 to 150,000 clones listed, around 88% were seen once; the top ten hold approximately 5.4%. The rearrangement links TRBV10-3 to TRBJ2-7; TRBD1 might be the D (6 bases). Sequencing used peripheral blood, obtained on day 0 of AZD1222 vaccination. This clonotype was obtained from an adult in good health. The CDR3 nucleotides read TGTGCCATCAGCGACAGTGACAGGCGGCCCTACGAGCAGTACTTC. Encoded protein: CAISDSDRRPYEQYF.